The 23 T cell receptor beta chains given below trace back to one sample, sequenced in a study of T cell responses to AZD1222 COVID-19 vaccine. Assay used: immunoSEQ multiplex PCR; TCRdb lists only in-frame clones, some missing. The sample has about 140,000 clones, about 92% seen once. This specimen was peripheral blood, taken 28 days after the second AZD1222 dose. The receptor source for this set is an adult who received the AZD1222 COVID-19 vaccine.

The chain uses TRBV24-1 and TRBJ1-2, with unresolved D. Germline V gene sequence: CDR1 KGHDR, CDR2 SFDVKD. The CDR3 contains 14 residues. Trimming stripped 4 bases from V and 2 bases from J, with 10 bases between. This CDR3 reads CATSDLGLNYGYTF. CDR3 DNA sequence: TGTGCCACCAGTGACCTTGGACTCAACTATGGCTACACCTTC.

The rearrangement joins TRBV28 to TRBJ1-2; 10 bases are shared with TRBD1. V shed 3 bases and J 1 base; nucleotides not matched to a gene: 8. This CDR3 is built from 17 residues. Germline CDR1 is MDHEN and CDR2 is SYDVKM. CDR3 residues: CASSLMLGQGDNYGYTF. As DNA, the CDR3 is TGTGCCAGCAGTTTGATGTTAGGACAGGGGGATAACTATGGCTACACCTTC.

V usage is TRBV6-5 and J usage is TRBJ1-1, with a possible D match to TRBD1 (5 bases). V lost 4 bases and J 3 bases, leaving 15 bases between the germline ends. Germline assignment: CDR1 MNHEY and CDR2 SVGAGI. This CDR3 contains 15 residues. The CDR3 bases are TGTGCCAGCAGTTTCGGACCAGGGACTGACACTGAAGCTTTCTTT. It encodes CASSFGPGTDTEAFF.

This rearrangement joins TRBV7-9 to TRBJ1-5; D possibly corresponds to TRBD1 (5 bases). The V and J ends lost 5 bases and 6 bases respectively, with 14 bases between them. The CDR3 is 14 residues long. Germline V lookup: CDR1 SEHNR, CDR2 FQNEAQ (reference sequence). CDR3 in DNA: TGTGCCAGCAGCCAGGGAGGAGGGCGTCAGCCCCAGCATTTT. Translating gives CASSQGGGRQPQHF.

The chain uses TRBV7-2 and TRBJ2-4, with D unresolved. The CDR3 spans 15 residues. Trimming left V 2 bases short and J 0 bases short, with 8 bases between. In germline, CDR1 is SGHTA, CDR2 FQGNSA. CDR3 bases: TGTGCCAGCAGCTTAAGCCTAGTAGCCAAAAACATTCAGTACTTC. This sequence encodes CASSLSLVAKNIQYF.

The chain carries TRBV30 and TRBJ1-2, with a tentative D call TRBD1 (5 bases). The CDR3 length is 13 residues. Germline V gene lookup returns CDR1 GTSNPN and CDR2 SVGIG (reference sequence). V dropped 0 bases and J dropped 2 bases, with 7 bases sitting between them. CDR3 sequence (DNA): TGTGCCTGGAGTGTAGGGGTAAACTATGGCTACACCTTC. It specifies CAWSVGVNYGYTF.

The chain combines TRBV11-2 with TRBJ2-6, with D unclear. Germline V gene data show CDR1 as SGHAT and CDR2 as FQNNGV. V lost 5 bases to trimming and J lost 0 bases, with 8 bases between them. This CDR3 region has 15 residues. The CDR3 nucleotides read TGTGCCAGCAGCGTCCGGGTCTCTGGGGCCAACGTCCTGACTTTC. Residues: CASSVRVSGANVLTF.

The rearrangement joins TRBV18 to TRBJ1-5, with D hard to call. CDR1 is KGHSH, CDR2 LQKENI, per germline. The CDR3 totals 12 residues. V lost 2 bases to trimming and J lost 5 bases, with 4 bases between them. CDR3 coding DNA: TGTGCCAGCTCACCAGGGGATCAGCCCCAGCATTTT. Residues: CASSPGDQPQHF.

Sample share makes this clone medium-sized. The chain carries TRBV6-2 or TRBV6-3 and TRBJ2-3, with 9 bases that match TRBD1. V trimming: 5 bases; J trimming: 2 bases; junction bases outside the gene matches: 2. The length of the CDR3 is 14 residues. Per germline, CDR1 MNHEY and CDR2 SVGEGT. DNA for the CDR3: TGTGCCAGCAGTGGGACAGGGACCACAGATACGCAGTATTTT. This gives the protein CASSGTGTTDTQYF.

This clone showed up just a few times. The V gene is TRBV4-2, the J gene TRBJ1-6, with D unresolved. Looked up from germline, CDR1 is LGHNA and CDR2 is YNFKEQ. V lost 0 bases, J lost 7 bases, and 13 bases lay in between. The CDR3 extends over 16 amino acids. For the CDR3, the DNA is TGTGCCAGCAGCCAAGAAGCGGTCCACCAAAATTCACCCCTCCACTTT. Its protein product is CASSQEAVHQNSPLHF.

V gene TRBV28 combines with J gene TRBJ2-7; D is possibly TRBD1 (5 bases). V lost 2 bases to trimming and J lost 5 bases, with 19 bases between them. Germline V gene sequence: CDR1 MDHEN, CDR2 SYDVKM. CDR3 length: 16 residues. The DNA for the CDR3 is TGTGCCAGCAGTTTAACAGCAGGGCCCCTCCTTCACGAGCAGTACTTC. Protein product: CASSLTAGPLLHEQYF.

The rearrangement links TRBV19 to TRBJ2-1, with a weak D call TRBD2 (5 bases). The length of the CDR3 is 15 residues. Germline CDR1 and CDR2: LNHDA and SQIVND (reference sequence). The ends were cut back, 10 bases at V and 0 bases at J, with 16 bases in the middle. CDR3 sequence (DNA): TGTGCCACCACCGATTTAGCGAGCTCCTACAATGAGCAGTTCTTC. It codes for CATTDLASSYNEQFF.

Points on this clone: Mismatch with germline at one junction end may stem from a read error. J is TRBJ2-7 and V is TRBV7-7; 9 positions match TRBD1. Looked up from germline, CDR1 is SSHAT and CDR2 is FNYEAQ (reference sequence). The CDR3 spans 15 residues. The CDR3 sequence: CASSLGQGNRDEQYF. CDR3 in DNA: TGTGCTAGCAGCTTAGGACAGGGGAATAGGGACGAGCAGTACTTC.

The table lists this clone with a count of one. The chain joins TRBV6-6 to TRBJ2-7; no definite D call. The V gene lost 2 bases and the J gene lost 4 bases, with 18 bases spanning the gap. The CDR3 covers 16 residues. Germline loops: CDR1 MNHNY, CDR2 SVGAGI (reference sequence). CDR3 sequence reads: CASSYLDDWRTYEQYF. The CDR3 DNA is TGTGCCAGCAGTTACCTTGATGACTGGAGAACGTACGAGCAGTACTTC.

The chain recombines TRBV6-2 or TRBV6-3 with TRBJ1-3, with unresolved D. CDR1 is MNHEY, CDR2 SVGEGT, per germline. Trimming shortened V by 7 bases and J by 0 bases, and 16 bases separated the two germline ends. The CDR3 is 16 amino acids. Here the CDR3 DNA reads TGTGCCAGCAACCCGAAGAGGACCCGCTCTGGAAACACCATATATTTT. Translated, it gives CASNPKRTRSGNTIYF.

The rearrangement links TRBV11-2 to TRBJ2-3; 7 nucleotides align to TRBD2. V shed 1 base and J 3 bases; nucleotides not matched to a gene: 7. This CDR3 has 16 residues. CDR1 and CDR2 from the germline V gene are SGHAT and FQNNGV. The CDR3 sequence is CASSLAPGTMTDTQYF. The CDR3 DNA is TGTGCCAGCAGCTTAGCCCCGGGGACTATGACAGATACGCAGTATTTT.

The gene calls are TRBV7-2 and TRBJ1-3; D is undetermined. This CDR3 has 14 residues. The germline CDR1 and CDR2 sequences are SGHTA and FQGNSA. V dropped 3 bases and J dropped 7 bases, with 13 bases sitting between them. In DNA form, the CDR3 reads TGTGCCAGCAGCTTCTTGGGCGGCGGGAACACCATATATTTT. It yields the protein CASSFLGGGNTIYF.

CDR3 DNA: TGTGCCAGTAGTATTTTGGGGGCCCCATGGGGGGCATCAAACTGGAACACTGAAGCTTTCTTT. It encodes CASSILGAPWGASNWNTEAFF. V and J are TRBV19 and TRBJ1-1; a possible D gene is TRBD1 (6 bases). Germline V CDR1 and CDR2: LNHDA, SQIVND (reference sequence). The CDR3 has 21 residues. The ends were cut back, 3 bases at V and 1 base at J, with 30 bases in the middle. The full variable domain, completed using reference TRBV19 and TRBJ1-1, is DGGITQSPKYLFRKEGQNVTLSCEQNLNHDAMYWYRQDPGQGLRLIYYSQIVNDFQKGDIAEGYSVSREKKESFPLTVTSAQKNPTAFYLCASSILGAPWGASNWNTEAFFGQGTRLTVV.

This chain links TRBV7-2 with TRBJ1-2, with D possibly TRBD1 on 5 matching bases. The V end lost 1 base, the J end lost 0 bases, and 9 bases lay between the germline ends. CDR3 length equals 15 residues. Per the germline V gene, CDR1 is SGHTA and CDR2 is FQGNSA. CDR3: CASSLVGEANYGYTF. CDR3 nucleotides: TGTGCCAGCAGCTTAGTGGGGGAAGCTAACTATGGCTACACCTTC. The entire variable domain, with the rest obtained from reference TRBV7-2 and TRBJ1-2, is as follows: GAGVSQSPSNKVTEKGKDVELRCDPISGHTALYWYRQSLGQGLEFLIYFQGNSAPDKSGLPSDRFSAERTGGSVSTLTIQRTQQEDSAVYLCASSLVGEANYGYTFGSGTRLTVV.

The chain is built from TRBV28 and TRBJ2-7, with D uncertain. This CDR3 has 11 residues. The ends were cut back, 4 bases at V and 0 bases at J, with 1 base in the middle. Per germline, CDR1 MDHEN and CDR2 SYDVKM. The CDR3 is CASSSSYEQYF. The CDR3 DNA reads TGTGCCAGCAGTTCCTCCTACGAGCAGTACTTC.

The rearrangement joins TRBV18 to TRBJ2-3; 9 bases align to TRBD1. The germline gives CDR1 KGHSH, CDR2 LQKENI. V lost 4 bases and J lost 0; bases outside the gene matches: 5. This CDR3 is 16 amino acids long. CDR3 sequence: CASSLRGQGSTDTQYF. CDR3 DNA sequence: TGTGCCAGCTCACTCCGTGGACAGGGGAGCACAGATACGCAGTATTTT.

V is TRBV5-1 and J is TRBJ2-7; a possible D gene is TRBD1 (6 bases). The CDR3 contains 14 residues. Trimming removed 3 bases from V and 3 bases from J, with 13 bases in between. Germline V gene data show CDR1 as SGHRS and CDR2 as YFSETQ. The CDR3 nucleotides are TGCGCCAGCAGCTCGAGGACAGCCGACTACGAGCAGTACTTC. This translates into CASSSRTADYEQYF.

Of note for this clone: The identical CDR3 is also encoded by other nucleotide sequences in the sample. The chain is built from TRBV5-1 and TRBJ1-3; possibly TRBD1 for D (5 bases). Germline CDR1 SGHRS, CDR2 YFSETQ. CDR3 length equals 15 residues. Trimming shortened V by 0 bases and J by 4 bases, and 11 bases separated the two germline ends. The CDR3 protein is CASSLGAGHGNTIYF. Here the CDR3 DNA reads TGCGCCAGCAGCTTGGGGGCAGGGCACGGAAACACCATATATTTT.